This T cell receptor beta chain is drawn from a study of T cell changes during pregnancy in multiple sclerosis. This CDR3 region has 16 residues. V lost 2 bases to trimming and J lost 7 bases, with 17 bases between them. CDR1 and CDR2 from the germline V gene are SGHVS and FQNEAQ. Here immunoSEQ multiplex PCR was the method, and the copy in TCRdb shows in-frame clones only, minus some. This sample has approximately 30,000 clones, with 75% to 90% found just once. The sequenced sample was CD8+ T cells from peripheral blood mononuclear cells, obtained after pregnancy. This clonotype originated in a female donor with multiple sclerosis, enrolled in a pregnancy study. The chain links TRBV7-8 to TRBJ1-4, with D possibly being TRBD1 (6 bases). The CDR3 nucleotides are TGTGCCAGCAGCTTAAGGTGGGGGCCCGAGGGTGAAAAACTGTTTTTT. The encoded protein is CASSLRWGPEGEKLFF.